This T cell receptor (beta chain) was recovered during a study of T cells after yellow fever vaccination. Study-wide background: Fractions containing few cells were prepared with SMART-Seq v4 Ultra Low Input. General study findings and limits: A large majority of primary-vaccination clones showed up again after the booster (roughly 96% CD4, around 88% CD8).

As TCR cDNA was made by 5'RACE template switching, a universal primer site and UMIs were added. TCRdb used MiXCR to reprocess the 5' RACE reads, holding one entry per CDR3 protein. The sample consists of over 130,000 distinct CDR3 sequences, 7% to 9% of them appearing once. With 1 base removed from V and 7 bases from J, the gap between germline ends came to 14 bases. The CDR3 totals 15 residues. This clonotype has ten or more counts. Its antigen is undetermined. The input for sequencing was CD4+ T cells sorted from PBMCs, taken 5 days after the yellow fever booster vaccination. The clonotype was recovered from a man aged 30 to 45 who received the YFV17D yellow fever vaccine. The gene calls are TRBV12-3 or TRBV12-4 and TRBJ2-4, with D tentatively TRBD2 (5 bases). The CDR3 nucleotides read TGTGCCAGCAGTTTAGGAAGGGAGTTAAGGAACATTCAGTACTTC. It yields the protein CASSLGRELRNIQYF.